This TCR beta chain was sequenced for a study of blood T cells in healthy people across ages. Regarding the study as a whole: Older individuals had lower TCR beta diversity per million T cells (the decline was roughly linear).

To note about this clonotype: What it binds is not known.

Those donating, healthy Caucasian individuals from Russia, were aged about 6 to 90. Each of the donors had roughly 9.1 milliliters of peripheral blood drawn into EDTA-treated Vacutainer tubes. The authors ran a second PCR of about 7 to 11 cycles using a sample-barcoded 5' primer and a J-beta primer mix. Unique molecular identifiers of 12 random nucleotides labeled each cDNA. TCRdb reanalysed the 5' RACE reads using MiXCR and keeps one entry per CDR3 protein. Of 650,000 to 800,000 distinct CDR3 sequences in the sample, 40% to 50% are singletons; the top ten hold approximately 19%. The sample comprised blood. This TCR was sampled from a man between 60 and 75 years old in good health.

CDR3 loop: CASSESYLAGGKTQYF. In nucleotides, the CDR3 is TGTGCCAGCAGTGAGTCCTATCTAGCGGGGGGAAAGACCCAGTACTTC. The chain carries TRBV6-1 and TRBJ2-5, with 11 bases identical to TRBD2. This CDR3 is 16 amino acids long. The ends lost 3 bases at V and 6 bases at J; junction bases unmatched: 9. Germline V gene sequence: CDR1 MNHNS, CDR2 SASEGT.